Listed below are T cell receptor beta chains from one sample, sequenced in a study of blood T cell repertoires in COVID-19. Sequenced by immunoSEQ multiplex PCR; TCRdb stores in-frame clones only, minus some. The table lists around 100,000 clones, 86% of them singletons, with 1.5% to 2% in the top ten. What was sequenced was peripheral blood. These TCRs come from a man older than 75 with acute or convalescent COVID-19. Both conserved end residues are part of each CDR3. The D gene is left open where the match is weak. Rows give clone size only sometimes, using once, few, many, or a class for an expanded clone.

clone_size j_call v_call d_call cdr3_nt cdr3_aa
- TRBJ1-4 TRBV13 - TGTGCCAGCAGCTTTGGGAGGCAAAATGAAAAACTGTTTTTT CASSFGRQNEKLFF
- TRBJ2-1 TRBV28 TRBD2 TGTGCCAGCAGTCTCTATCAACCGGGACTAGTAACCTATGAGCAGTTCTTC CASSLYQPGLVTYEQFF
- TRBJ2-7 TRBV7-2 TRBD2 TGTGCCAGCAGCCGGTATGGGAGCGGGAGGGCCTACGAGCAGTACTTC CASSRYGSGRAYEQYF
- TRBJ1-2 TRBV15 TRBD1 TGTGCCACCAGCAGATCGACGACAGGGAAGAACTATGGCTACACCTTC CATSRSTTGKNYGYTF
once TRBJ1-3 TRBV6-2/TRBV6-3 - TGTGCCAGCAGTTACGCCGGGGCTGGAAACACCATATATTTT CASSYAGAGNTIYF
- TRBJ2-3 TRBV19 TRBD2 TGTGCCAGTAGTATAGATTCGGCGGGAGGGCCGTCAGATACGCAGTATTTT CASSIDSAGGPSDTQYF
- TRBJ1-5 TRBV28 - TGTGCCAGCAGTTTACCCCAGGGGTATAGCAATCAGCCCCAGCATTTT CASSLPQGYSNQPQHF
once TRBJ1-5 TRBV19 TRBD1 TGTGCCAGTAGTGAAGGGACAGTGTTCAATCAGCCCCAGCATTTT CASSEGTVFNQPQHF
- TRBJ2-7 TRBV3-1/TRBV3-2 TRBD2 TGTGCCAGCAGCCCAGGACTAGCGACCTCCTACGAGCAGTACTTC CASSPGLATSYEQYF
- TRBJ2-1 TRBV19 - TGTGCCAGTAGTATAGAACATCGCTCCTACAATGAGCAGTTCTTC CASSIEHRSYNEQFF
- TRBJ2-3 TRBV5-1 - TGCGCCAGCAGCTTGCGCAGCGGATACACAGATACGCAGTATTTT CASSLRSGYTDTQYF
- TRBJ2-3 TRBV2 TRBD2 TGTGCCAGCAGTGACCCATCAGGACTAGCGGGAGGGCAGAGCACAGATACGCAGTATTTT CASSDPSGLAGGQSTDTQYF